This note documents a single T cell receptor beta chain sequence. The germline gives CDR1 MNHNS, CDR2 SASEGT. The CDR3 is made up of 15 amino acids. Between the trimmed V and J ends, which lost 3 bases and 0 bases, there was a span of 12 bases. It was genomic DNA that served as the template for profiling TCR beta VDJ and CDR3. TCRdb re-derived calls from the reads in MiXCR, one entry per CDR3 protein. The table lists fewer than 200,000 distinct CDR3 sequences, around 50% of them singletons. Patients included in sequencing had previously demonstrated CD8+CD57+ cell expansion by flow cytometry. The entry originates in a study of CD8+CD57+ T cells in acquired aplastic anemia.

The sequence was obtained from a human donor with aplastic anemia. Sequenced: sorted CD4+, CD8+, or CD8+CD57+ T cells (not recorded which) from PBMCs. The V call is TRBV6-1, the J call TRBJ2-7, with D possibly matching TRBD2 (6 bases). The CDR3 sequence: CASSEPGESSYEQYF. CDR3 coding DNA: TGTGCCAGCAGTGAGCCGGGGGAGAGCTCCTACGAGCAGTACTTC.